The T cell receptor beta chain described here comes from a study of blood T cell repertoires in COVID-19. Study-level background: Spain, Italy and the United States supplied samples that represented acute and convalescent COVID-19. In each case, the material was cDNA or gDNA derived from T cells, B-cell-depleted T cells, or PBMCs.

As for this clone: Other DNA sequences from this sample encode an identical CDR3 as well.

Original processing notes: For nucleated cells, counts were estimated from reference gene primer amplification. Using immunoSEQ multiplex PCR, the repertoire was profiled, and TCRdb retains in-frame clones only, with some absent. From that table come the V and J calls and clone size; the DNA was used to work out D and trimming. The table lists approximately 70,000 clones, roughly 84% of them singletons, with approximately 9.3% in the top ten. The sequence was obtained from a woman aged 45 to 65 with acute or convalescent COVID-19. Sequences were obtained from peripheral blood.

The CDR3 coding sequence is TGTGCCAGCAGTCGGCAGGGGGGCGAGCAGTACTTC. This translates into CASSRQGGEQYF. The chain combines TRBV2 with TRBJ2-7, with D maybe TRBD1 (7 bases). Trimming left V 5 bases short and J 6 bases short, with 11 bases between. CDR1 and CDR2 (germline): SNHLY, FYNNEI. The CDR3 has 12 amino acids.